The 30 T cell receptor beta chains reported below all come from one sample, sequenced in a study of early T cells in non-severe SARS-CoV-2 infection. A single record per CDR3 protein comes from TCRdb applying MiXCR to the 5' RACE reads. The sample yields some 66,000 distinct CDR3 sequences, under 15% seen once. The sample consisted of whole blood. The receptor source for this set is an adult who was a healthcare worker with PCR-confirmed SARS-CoV-2 infection or an uninfected control (not recorded which).

This clonotype has at least ten counts. This sequence joins TRBV5-1 and TRBJ2-7, with 8 nucleotides matching TRBD1. The J segment lost 9 bases and the V segment lost 4 bases, leaving 6 bases of the junction unmatched. CDR1 is SGHRS and CDR2 is YFSETQ in the germline V gene. The CDR3 consists of 12 residues. The CDR3 protein is CASSVDRVAQYF. CDR3 DNA sequence: TGCGCCAGCAGCGTGGACAGGGTTGCGCAGTACTTC.

The rearrangement uses TRBV13 and TRBJ2-1; 15 bases are a match to TRBD2. J gave up 7 bases and V 4 bases, and 8 bases lay outside the gene matches. Germline CDR1 and CDR2: PRHDT and FYEKMQ (reference sequence). This CDR3 is 17 amino acids long. The CDR3 DNA sequence: TGTGCCAGCAGCTCCGGGACTAGCGGGGGGCCAGGGAATGAGCAGTTCTTC. It yields the protein CASSSGTSGGPGNEQFF. Based on the CDR3 plus reference TRBV13 and TRBJ2-1, the full variable domain is AAGVIQSPRHLIKEKRETATLKCYPIPRHDTVYWYQQGPGQDPQFLISFYEKMQSDKGSIPDRFSAQQFSDYHSELNMSSLELGDSALYFCASSSGTSGGPGNEQFFGPGTRLTVL.

This clonotype was picked up many times. This chain links TRBV5-1 with TRBJ2-7; 9 bases agree with TRBD2. CDR3 size: 16 residues. V shed 2 bases and J 5 bases; nucleotides not matched to a gene: 11. CDR1 SGHRS and CDR2 YFSETQ come from the germline V gene. The CDR3 nucleotides read TGCGCCAGCAGCTTATCTACTAGCGGGCCTCCGAACGAGCAGTACTTC. The encoded protein is CASSLSTSGPPNEQYF.

CDR3 residues: CAISGPGTGDYEQYF. CDR3 DNA sequence: TGTGCCATCAGTGGCCCGGGGACAGGAGATTACGAGCAGTACTTC. The genes are TRBV10-3 and TRBJ2-7, with 8 bases fitting TRBD1. Germline trimming cut 4 bases from V and 4 bases from J; bases unmatched to any gene: 9. The CDR3 sequence is 15 residues long. From germline, CDR1 is ENHRY and CDR2 SYGVKD.

This clonotype was seen a few times. The chain recombines TRBV9 with TRBJ2-7, with a possible D match to TRBD2 (6 bases). Germline loops: CDR1 SGDLS, CDR2 YYNGEE. V shed 0 bases and J shed 2 bases, with 15 bases lying between them. This CDR3 is 16 amino acids long. The CDR3 loop is CASSVASAEGPYEQYF. The CDR3, as DNA: TGTGCCAGCAGCGTAGCATCCGCGGAGGGGCCCTACGAGCAGTACTTC.

This clonotype appeared a few times. The chain combines TRBV30 with TRBJ2-1; TRBD2 agrees at 10 bases. Germline CDR1 is GTSNPN and CDR2 is SVGIG (reference sequence). V shed 3 bases, J shed 1 base, and the junction held 9 bases outside the gene matches. The CDR3 consists of 17 residues. For the CDR3, the DNA is TGTGCCTGGAGCCAAGGGGTTAGCGGGAGGTCCTACAATGAGCAGTTCTTC. Its protein is CAWSQGVSGRSYNEQFF.

Note on this clonotype: A much larger clone is a single base away; this may be a read error. V and J are TRBV11-2 and TRBJ2-7; tentative D call: TRBD1 (5 bases). The CDR3 has 15 amino acids. Germline values: CDR1 SGHAT, CDR2 FQNNGV. The CDR3 spells CTSSLAPQGSYEQYF. CDR3 DNA sequence: TGTACCAGCAGCTTAGCCCCTCAGGGTTCCTACGAGCAGTACTTC.

The chain couples TRBV2 to TRBJ1-4, with D uncertain. The V end was cut by 2 bases, the J end by 4 bases, with 8 bases between. Germline CDR1 is SNHLY and CDR2 is FYNNEI. The CDR3 is 14 amino acids. The chain's CDR3 is CASSETVNNEKLFF. CDR3 coding DNA: TGTGCCAGCAGTGAAACAGTCAATAATGAAAAACTGTTTTTT.

This chain uses TRBV19 with TRBJ2-2; D is unclear. Germline loops: CDR1 LNHDA, CDR2 SQIVND (reference sequence). This CDR3 has 17 residues. V shed 2 bases and J shed 6 bases, with 19 bases lying between them. CDR3 protein: CASSIRATPSLPGELFF. CDR3 DNA: TGTGCCAGTAGTATACGGGCCACACCTTCATTGCCCGGGGAGCTGTTTTTT.

The V and J genes are TRBV5-5 and TRBJ2-2; the D is unclear. V gave up 4 bases and J gave up 3 bases, with 7 bases separating them. Germline V gene lookup returns CDR1 SGHKS and CDR2 YYEKEE (reference sequence). This CDR3 comprises 13 residues. The CDR3 DNA is TGTGCCAGCAGCAGCTTTTACACCGGGGAGCTGTTTTTT. It translates to CASSSFYTGELFF.

Concerning this clonotype: A much more abundant neighbour one base away suggests this may be a read error. This chain links TRBV7-6 with TRBJ2-1; a possible D gene is TRBD2 (5 bases). V gave up 5 bases and J gave up 8 bases, with 13 bases separating them. The germline V gene has CDR1 SGHVS and CDR2 FNYEAQ. The CDR3 totals 13 residues. In nucleotides, the CDR3 is TGTGCCAGCAGCGACCCACTAGGCCATGAGCAGTTCTTC. Protein: CASSDPLGHEQFF.

This clonotype has ten or more counts. The V call is TRBV7-3, the J call TRBJ1-1; D is perhaps TRBD1 (5 bases). This CDR3 has 15 residues. Trimming cost V 5 bases and J 6 bases, with 19 bases left between them. Per germline, CDR1 SGHTA and CDR2 FQGTGA. DNA of the CDR3: TGTGCCAGCAGCCATCTTTTCGGGGGAGTGGCTGAAGCTTTCTTT. Protein sequence: CASSHLFGGVAEAFF.

This clonotype was counted between two and nine times. The chain couples TRBV11-2 to TRBJ2-5, with TRBD1 matching over 8 bases. The CDR3 totals 15 residues. With V trimmed by 2 bases and J by 2 bases, 4 bases remained unmatched. The germline V gene has CDR1 SGHAT and CDR2 FQNNGV. The CDR3 bases are TGTGCCAGCAGCTTATCAACAGGGGGGCAAGAGACCCAGTACTTC. Amino acid sequence: CASSLSTGGQETQYF.

This clonotype was detected only a few times. V is TRBV5-1 and J is TRBJ2-7, with TRBD2 matching over 10 bases. This CDR3 is 18 amino acids long. The germline V gene encodes CDR1 SGHRS and CDR2 YFSETQ. With 5 bases clipped from V and 3 bases from J, the junction kept 17 bases outside the gene matches. The CDR3 coding sequence is TGCGCCAGCAGTCTCGGTGGCGGCCTAGCGGGAGATTTCTACGAGCAGTACTTC. As protein: CASSLGGGLAGDFYEQYF.

This clonotype was recorded at least ten times. The chain carries TRBV20-1 and TRBJ2-7; D call uncertain. Germline assignment: CDR1 DFQATT and CDR2 SNEGSKA (reference sequence). This CDR3 region has 14 residues. V was clipped by 0 bases and J by 2 bases, with 11 bases between them. DNA for the CDR3: TGCAGTGCTAGAGATTACATAGCCCCCTACGAGCAGTACTTC. This translates into CSARDYIAPYEQYF.

The gene calls are TRBV4-2 and TRBJ2-7, with 9 bases aligning to TRBD1. The germline CDR1 and CDR2 sequences are LGHNA and YNFKEQ. There are 16 residues in the CDR3. V trimming: 2 bases; J trimming: 3 bases; junction bases outside the gene matches: 8. DNA of the CDR3: TGTGCCAGCAGCCAACGTCCCGGGACAGGGTACTACGAGCAGTACTTC. Translated, it gives CASSQRPGTGYYEQYF.

The gene calls are TRBV29-1 and TRBJ2-3; 8 positions match TRBD2. Germline loops: CDR1 SQVTM, CDR2 ANQGSEA. The CDR3 has 15 residues. Trimming removed 7 bases from V and 1 base from J; junction bases left unmatched: 10. The CDR3 DNA reads as TGCAGCGCCGCGCCTCCAGCGGGGGGCACAGATACGCAGTATTTT. As protein: CSAAPPAGGTDTQYF.

This clonotype was counted a few times. The chain employs TRBV27 and TRBJ1-1, with 10 bases fitting TRBD1. The CDR3 loop spans 12 amino acids. Germline assignment: CDR1 MNHEY and CDR2 SMNVEV (reference sequence). Trimming at V came to 7 bases and at J to 10 bases, leaving 6 bases not matched to a gene. The CDR3 coding sequence is TGTGCCAGCAACCCGACAGGGGGCAGAGCTTTCTTT. The encoded protein is CASNPTGGRAFF.

This clonotype was observed a handful of times. V usage is TRBV19 and J usage is TRBJ2-7; the match to TRBD2 covers 8 bases. This CDR3 contains 15 residues. With 5 bases clipped from V and 2 bases from J, the junction kept 8 bases outside the gene matches. Germline CDR1 LNHDA, CDR2 SQIVND (reference sequence). The CDR3: CASSPMTSATYEQYF. CDR3 DNA sequence: TGTGCCAGTAGTCCAATGACTAGCGCGACCTACGAGCAGTACTTC.

V and J are TRBV4-3 and TRBJ2-1, with TRBD2 matching 12 bases. Germline V gene data show CDR1 as LGHNA and CDR2 as YSLEER. The V segment lost 0 bases and the J segment 3 bases; nucleotides outside the gene matches: 3. The CDR3 is 17 amino acids. CDR3 in DNA: TGCGCCAGCAGCCAAGACACTAGCGGGGGGAACTACAATGAGCAGTTCTTC. This translates into CASSQDTSGGNYNEQFF.

This clonotype was recorded once. J is TRBJ2-3 and V is TRBV28; possibly TRBD1 for D (5 bases). Trimming left V 8 bases short and J 3 bases short, with 18 bases between. The CDR3 spans 15 residues. Per the germline V gene, CDR1 is MDHEN and CDR2 is SYDVKM. The CDR3 is CASSYNTGPTDTQYF. The CDR3 bases are TGTGCCAGCTCGTACAACACAGGACCGACAGATACGCAGTATTTT.

This clonotype was observed many times. V gene TRBV5-1 combines with J gene TRBJ1-1, with 7 positions matching TRBD1. Trimming cost V 2 bases and J 7 bases; bases outside gene matches: 11. CDR3 length equals 15 residues. Looked up from germline, CDR1 is SGHRS and CDR2 is YFSETQ. This chain's CDR3 is CASSLEEQGPREAFF. In nucleotides, the CDR3 is TGCGCCAGCAGCTTAGAGGAACAGGGGCCGCGTGAAGCTTTCTTT.

This clonotype was seen a handful of times. The rearrangement joins TRBV20-1 to TRBJ2-3, with TRBD2 matching over 11 bases. Germline loops: CDR1 DFQATT, CDR2 SNEGSKA (reference sequence). V was clipped by 3 bases and J by 9 bases; unmatched bases: 17. CDR3 length: 17 residues. In DNA form, the CDR3 reads TGCAGTGCTAGGGGTCCCGGGACTAGCGGAAAAGCAGGGACGCAGTATTTT. Protein product: CSARGPGTSGKAGTQYF.

This clonotype occurred many times. This rearrangement joins TRBV5-1 to TRBJ2-2; D gene unclear. This CDR3 contains 15 residues. Germline CDR1 SGHRS, CDR2 YFSETQ. The V end was cut by 6 bases, the J end by 1 base, with 13 bases between. This chain's CDR3 is CASNHDKGNTGELFF. DNA of the CDR3: TGCGCCAGCAACCACGATAAGGGGAACACCGGGGAGCTGTTTTTT.

This clonotype was seen only a few times. The chain joins TRBV4-3 to TRBJ1-6; maybe TRBD1 (6 bases). The CDR3 runs 13 residues. Germline V CDR1 and CDR2: LGHNA, YSLEER. Trimming removed 0 bases at V and 9 bases at J, with 6 bases between. The CDR3 DNA reads as TGCGCCAGCAGCCAAGACAGGGGTTCACCCCTCCACTTT. This sequence encodes CASSQDRGSPLHF.

The sample holds many counts of this clonotype. This rearrangement joins TRBV4-1 to TRBJ2-7; 11 nucleotides line up with TRBD2. In germline, CDR1 is MGHRA, CDR2 YSYEKL. Trimming at V came to 3 bases and at J to 0 bases, leaving 4 bases not matched to a gene. The CDR3 sequence is 16 residues long. The CDR3 nucleotides are TGCGCCAGCAGCCACCAGGGACTAGCGGTCTCCTACGAGCAGTACTTC. Translated: CASSHQGLAVSYEQYF.

This clonotype was recorded many times. The chain has TRBV29-1 and TRBJ2-7; 9 nucleotides line up with TRBD1. Per the germline V gene, CDR1 is SQVTM and CDR2 is ANQGSEA. V was pared by 3 bases and J by 2 bases, with 2 bases of the junction left unmatched. There are 13 residues in the CDR3. The chain's CDR3 is CSVDTGGPYEQYF. Written as DNA, the CDR3 is TGCAGCGTTGACACAGGGGGCCCCTACGAGCAGTACTTC.

This clonotype occurred many times. The chain couples TRBV19 to TRBJ2-7, with 7 bases that match TRBD2. The CDR3 spans 15 residues. Germline V gene data show CDR1 as LNHDA and CDR2 as SQIVND (reference sequence). V was clipped by 5 bases and J by 0 bases; unmatched bases: 7. CDR3 nucleotides: TGTGCCAGTAGTCGCTCTAGCGGATTCTCCTACGAGCAGTACTTC. Translation: CASSRSSGFSYEQYF.

This chain links TRBV12-3 or TRBV12-4 with TRBJ1-2; 7 bases line up with TRBD1. The CDR3 extends over 14 amino acids. The J segment lost 3 bases and the V segment lost 6 bases, leaving 7 bases of the junction unmatched. CDR3: CASRREGADYGYTF. CDR3 nucleotides: TGTGCCAGCAGGCGAGAGGGGGCGGACTATGGCTACACCTTC.

This clonotype was counted ten times or more. The genes are TRBV6-5 and TRBJ1-6; 9 bases fit TRBD1. Germline assignment: CDR1 MNHEY and CDR2 SVGAGI. The CDR3 runs 15 residues. V dropped 0 bases and J dropped 7; count of bases not matched to a gene: 1. The DNA of the CDR3 is TGTGCCAGCAGTTACTCCGGGACAGGGAATTCACCCCTCCACTTT. It encodes CASSYSGTGNSPLHF.